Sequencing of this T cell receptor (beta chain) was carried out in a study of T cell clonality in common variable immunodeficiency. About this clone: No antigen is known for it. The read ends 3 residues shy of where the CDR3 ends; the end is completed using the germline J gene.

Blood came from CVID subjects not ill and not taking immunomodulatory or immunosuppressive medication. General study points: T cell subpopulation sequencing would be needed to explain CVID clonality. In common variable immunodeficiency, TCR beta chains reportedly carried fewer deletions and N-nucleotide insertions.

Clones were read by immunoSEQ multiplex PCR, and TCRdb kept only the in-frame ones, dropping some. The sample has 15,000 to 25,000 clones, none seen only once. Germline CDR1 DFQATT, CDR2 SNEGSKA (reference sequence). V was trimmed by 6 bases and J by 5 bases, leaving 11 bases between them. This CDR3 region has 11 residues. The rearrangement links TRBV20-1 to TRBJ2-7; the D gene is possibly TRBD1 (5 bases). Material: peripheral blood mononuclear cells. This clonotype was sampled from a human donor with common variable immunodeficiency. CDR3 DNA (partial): TGCAGTGCCGCGACAGAGAACGAG. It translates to CSAATENE. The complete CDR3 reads CSAATENEQYF.